The clone carrying this T cell receptor beta chain was recorded a few times. The antigen is not known. This sample was included in a study of T cells in localized non-small cell lung cancer. General study results and limits: Of the tissues analyzed, uninvolved adjacent lung showed maximal T cell clonality, greater than tumor. A raised T cell density in blood coincided with lengthier overall survival.

Germline V gene lookup returns CDR1 MNHEY and CDR2 SMNVEV (reference sequence). The CDR3 spans 15 residues. With V trimmed by 6 bases and J by 6 bases, 12 bases remained unmatched. Repertoires were generated with immunoSEQ multiplex PCR, while TCRdb's copy carries only in-frame clones and drops some. There are about a thousand clones in the sample; about 33% occur only once, and approximately 15% lies in the top ten. The sample in question was normal lung tissue next to the tumor, obtained before any cancer treatment. The chain employs TRBV27 and TRBJ2-7; 9 nucleotides align to TRBD1. The TCR sequence derives from a female donor older than 55 with stage I lung adenocarcinoma. CDR3 bases: TGTGCCAGCAGCAACTCGCCGGGACAGGGACGCGAGCAGTACTTC. Protein product: CASSNSPGQGREQYF.